The sequence of this TCR beta chain was determined in a study of cytomegalovirus exposure and HLA in healthy donors. Germline V CDR1 and CDR2: SNHLY, FYNNEI. Trimming took 2 bases from V and 7 from J, leaving 15 bases between them. This CDR3 region has 14 residues. Vbeta (60) and Jbeta (13) primers were used in the PCR. Generated by immunoSEQ multiplex PCR, the TCRdb table keeps only in-frame clones and is missing some. The data contain over 200,000 clones, around 80% of them seen just once; the ten biggest clones take up 5.5% to 7.5%. About this clone itself: What it binds is unknown.

Broader study findings: As a later analysis showed, a missense DCLRE1C variant was linked to trimming of TCR beta V- and J-genes. The authors confirmed in vitro that a few CMV-associated chains were specific for CMV antigens. Across donors, presence/absence analyses took sequencing depth to be roughly uniform.

This receptor was identified in a man aged 40-55 years in good health and CMV-seropositive. The sample taken for sequencing was PBMCs. The chain links TRBV2 to TRBJ2-7; a possible D gene is TRBD2 (6 bases). CDR3 protein: CASSEIETGVEQYV. The CDR3 nucleotides are TGTGCCAGCAGTGAAATCGAGACGGGAGTAGAGCAGTACGTC.